The source of this T cell receptor beta chain is a study of blood T cell repertoires in COVID-19. The V end lost 0 bases, the J end lost 9 bases, and 6 bases lay between the germline ends. This CDR3 is built from 13 residues. Germline CDR1 is MGHRA and CDR2 is YSYEKL. Sequencing was performed with immunoSEQ multiplex PCR; in TCRdb, only in-frame clones are kept and a portion is missing. This sample has fewer than 110,000 clones; about 90% occur once, and the top ten carry 17%. This sequence joins TRBV4-1 and TRBJ1-6; no firm D call. This receptor was obtained from a man aged 50-60 years with acute or convalescent COVID-19. The sequencing input was peripheral blood. Here the CDR3 DNA reads TGCGCCAGCAGCCAAGAAGAGGGTTCACCCCTCCACTTT. It is translated as CASSQEEGSPLHF.